A single sample is the source of the 27 T cell receptor beta chains below, sequenced in a study of blood T cells in healthy people across ages. Combining a sample-barcoded 5' primer with a J-beta primer mix, a second PCR ran for 7 to 11 cycles. TCRdb used MiXCR to reprocess the 5' RACE reads, holding one entry per CDR3 protein. Of 1 million or so distinct CDR3 sequences in the sample, roughly 45% are singletons; the top ten hold 15% to 20%. The specimen sequenced was blood. All receptors derive from a woman aged 55-69 years in good health.

This clonotype came up many times. The rearrangement links TRBV29-1 to TRBJ1-2; TRBD1 matches at 7 bases. The germline gives CDR1 SQVTM, CDR2 ANQGSEA. This CDR3 is built from 14 residues. V was clipped by 3 bases and J by 5 bases; unmatched bases: 9. The CDR3 nucleotides read TGCAGCGTTGATGAAGGGGGCGGGAAATATGGCTACACCTTC. The encoded protein is CSVDEGGGKYGYTF.

The genes are TRBV18 and TRBJ2-1, with 8 bases aligning to TRBD2. The DNA end favors TRBJ2-7, so the J call may be wrong. Germline V gene data show CDR1 as KGHSH and CDR2 as LQKENI. The CDR3 loop spans 17 amino acids. CDR3 in amino acids: CASSPPGLAGSYNEQYF. The CDR3 DNA follows: TGTGCCAGCTCACCACCCGGGCTAGCGGGCTCCTACAATGAGCAGTACTTC.

The V gene is TRBV20-1, the J gene TRBJ2-7; D uncertain. CDR1 is DFQATT and CDR2 is SNEGSKA in the germline V gene (reference sequence). V was pared by 5 bases and J by 9 bases, with 14 bases between. This CDR3 has 11 amino acids. The CDR3 region has the DNA TGCAGTGCTGGTCAATTTTGGGGGCAGTACTTC. The encoded protein is CSAGQFWGQYF.

This chain uses TRBV29-1 with TRBJ2-4; D not certain. The CDR3 length is 12 residues. Trimming took off 1 base at V and 3 bases at J, with 4 bases between the two ends. Germline V gene sequence: CDR1 SQVTM, CDR2 ANQGSEA. Here the CDR3 DNA reads TGCAGCGTTGAAGTCGACAAAAACATTCAGTACTTC. Protein: CSVEVDKNIQYF.

With respect to this clonotype: The junction departs from the called germline gene at one end, perhaps through a read error. V gene TRBV12-3 or TRBV12-4 combines with J gene TRBJ2-3, with TRBD2 matching over 12 bases. The length of the CDR3 is 16 residues. This CDR3 is CASSRRLAGVTDAQYF. CDR3 bases: TGTGCCAGCAGTCGCCGACTAGCGGGGGTCACAGATGCGCAGTATTTT.

The sample holds many counts of this clonotype. The chain couples TRBV20-1 to TRBJ2-5; D is unclear. This CDR3 is built from 12 residues. Trimming removed 4 bases from V and 5 bases from J, with 11 bases in between. Germline V lookup: CDR1 DFQATT, CDR2 SNEGSKA (reference sequence). The CDR3 sequence: CSAKRGGETQYF. The CDR3 DNA is TGCAGTGCTAAGAGAGGTGGGGAGACCCAGTACTTC.

This clonotype was counted a few times. The rearrangement links TRBV6-5 to TRBJ2-4; D is ambiguous. The J call could be wrong; TRBJ2-7 is a better fit for the DNA end. Looked up from germline, CDR1 is MNHEY and CDR2 is SVGAGI. The CDR3 contains 11 residues. CDR3: CASSLRHEQYF. CDR3 sequence (DNA): TGTGCCAGCAGTTTAAGACACGAGCAGTACTTC.

This clonotype was observed a handful of times. The V gene is TRBV11-2, the J gene TRBJ2-1, with D perhaps TRBD1 or TRBD2 (5 bases each). The CDR3 loop spans 16 amino acids. The V end lost 7 bases, the J end lost 2 bases, and 18 bases lay between the germline ends. CDR1 is SGHAT and CDR2 is FQNNGV in the germline V gene. Here the CDR3 reads CASKLSRGAAYNEQFF. As DNA, the CDR3 is TGTGCCAGCAAACTTAGTAGGGGAGCTGCCTACAATGAGCAGTTCTTC. The variable domain in full, completed from reference TRBV11-2 and TRBJ2-1, reads EAGVAQSPRYKIIEKRQSVAFWCNPISGHATLYWYQQILGQGPKLLIQFQNNGVVDDSQLPKDRFSAERLKGVDSTLKIQPAKLEDSAVYLCASKLSRGAAYNEQFFGPGTRLTVL.

The table lists this clonotype with a few counts. The gene calls are TRBV2 and TRBJ2-7; 7 positions agree with TRBD2. Trimming cost V 7 bases and J 4 bases; bases outside gene matches: 1. Germline CDR1 is SNHLY and CDR2 is FYNNEI. This CDR3 is 11 amino acids long. In DNA, the CDR3 is TGTGCCAGCACCGGGAGGTACGAGCAGTACTTC. Translating gives CASTGRYEQYF.

The V call is TRBV6-5, the J call TRBJ2-4; 10 positions agree with TRBD2. The germline CDR1 and CDR2 sequences are MNHEY and SVGAGI. J was trimmed by 13 bases and V by 6 bases; bases with no gene match: 15. The CDR3 extends over 15 amino acids. The CDR3, as DNA: TGTGCCAGCAGCCCCGGGACTAGCGTCTGGAATGAGCAGTACTTC. Translation gives CASSPGTSVWNEQYF.

The chain employs TRBV7-8 and TRBJ2-7; the D gene is possibly TRBD2 (7 bases). The last part of the DNA fits TRBJ2-5 better; the J call may be wrong. The CDR3 consists of 13 residues. Germline values: CDR1 SGHVS, CDR2 FQNEAQ. CDR3 protein: CASSPNREGTQYF. CDR3 nucleotides: TGTGCCAGCAGCCCGAACAGGGAGGGGACCCAGTACTTC.

This clonotype was found a few times. The chain recombines TRBV2 with TRBJ2-7; D may correspond to TRBD1 or TRBD2 (5 bases each). Germline CDR1 and CDR2: SNHLY and FYNNEI. The CDR3 covers 11 residues. V dropped 2 bases and J dropped 11 bases, with 10 bases sitting between them. CDR3 bases: TGTGCCAGCAGTGAAACCTGGGACGAGTACTTC. This gives the protein CASSETWDEYF.

The chain couples TRBV7-2 to TRBJ2-7, with D perhaps being TRBD1 or TRBD2 (5 bases each). The CDR3 sequence is 18 residues long. V was trimmed by 2 bases and J by 3 bases, leaving 23 bases between them. The V gene's germline CDR1 is SGHTA and CDR2 FQGNSA. The CDR3 nucleotides are TGTGCCAGCAGCTTATATGGTCCCGGGGCCTCCACGATCTACGAGCAGTACTTC. As protein: CASSLYGPGASTIYEQYF.

The V call is TRBV6-2 or TRBV6-3, the J call TRBJ2-5, with 10 bases fitting TRBD2. There are 16 residues in the CDR3. Trimming at V came to 0 bases and at J to 5 bases, leaving 6 bases not matched to a gene. Germline CDR1 MNHEY, CDR2 SVGEGT. The DNA for the CDR3 is TGTGCCAGCAGTTACTCAGCGGGAGGGCCCGGTGAGACCCAGTACTTC. Its protein is CASSYSAGGPGETQYF.

This clonotype was counted only a few times. As DNA, the CDR3 is TGTGCCAGCACCCGCGGCGGGAGCTCCTACGAGCAGTACTTC. Its translation is CASTRGGSSYEQYF. The gene calls are TRBV12-3 or TRBV12-4 and TRBJ2-7, with 7 bases that match TRBD2. The CDR3 totals 14 residues. V shed 7 bases, J shed 0 bases, and the junction held 6 bases outside the gene matches.

The V and J genes are TRBV20-1 and TRBJ2-1; D might be TRBD2 (6 bases). The CDR3 length is 13 residues. CDR1 DFQATT and CDR2 SNEGSKA come from the germline V gene (reference sequence). V lost 4 bases and J lost 5, with 12 bases in between. This chain's CDR3 is CSANLALNNEQFF. The CDR3 DNA sequence: TGCAGTGCTAACCTAGCGTTAAACAATGAGCAGTTCTTC.

The chain couples TRBV11-2 to TRBJ2-5, with 14 bases matching TRBD2. CDR3 length: 18 residues. V shed 5 bases, J shed 0 bases, and the junction held 8 bases outside the gene matches. Germline V gives CDR1 SGHAT, CDR2 FQNNGV. The CDR3 is CASSRGLAGEGYQETQYF. The CDR3 DNA reads TGTGCCAGCAGCCGGGGACTAGCGGGAGAGGGGTACCAAGAGACCCAGTACTTC.

The chain joins TRBV5-5 to TRBJ2-7; 10 nucleotides match TRBD1. The DNA end is a closer match to TRBJ2-5, so the J assignment may be wrong. The CDR3 sequence is 15 residues long. Germline V gene lookup returns CDR1 SGHKS and CDR2 YYEKEE (reference sequence). The CDR3 region has the DNA TGTGCCAGCAGCTTTGCGACAGGGGGCTTAGAGACCCAGTACTTC. Translating it yields CASSFATGGLETQYF.

This clonotype was observed a few times. V usage is TRBV12-3 or TRBV12-4 and J usage is TRBJ1-2; D is unresolved. The CDR3 covers 14 residues. The V end lost 3 bases, the J end lost 6 bases, and 14 bases lay between the germline ends. DNA for the CDR3: TGTGCCAGCAGTTTCGGTGGGAGAGGCGATGGCTACACCTTC. Translation gives CASSFGGRGDGYTF.

In the case of this clonotype: This may stem from a read error, because a much larger clone lies one nucleotide away. This sequence joins TRBV5-5 and TRBJ2-3; TRBD2 aligns across 7 bases. This CDR3 spans 16 amino acids. Germline V gene sequence: CDR1 SGHKS, CDR2 YYEKEE (reference sequence). CDR3 nucleotides: TGTGCCAGCAGCTTGAGAATTGCGGGAGCGGCAGATACGCGGTATTTT. Amino acids: CASSLRIAGAADTRYF.

This sequence joins TRBV7-9 and TRBJ2-1; D is possibly TRBD1 or TRBD2 (5 bases each). CDR1 and CDR2 from the germline V gene are SEHNR and FQNEAQ (reference sequence). The CDR3 totals 14 residues. The V end was cut by 3 bases, the J end by 7 bases, with 13 bases between. The CDR3 DNA reads TGTGCCAGCAGCTTGCCCGGGGCGATGAATGAGCAGTTCTTC. This encodes CASSLPGAMNEQFF.

J is TRBJ2-2 and V is TRBV9; 12 bases map to TRBD2. CDR3 length: 16 residues. V trimming: 4 bases; J trimming: 5 bases; junction bases outside the gene matches: 6. The germline V gene has CDR1 SGDLS and CDR2 YYNGEE. CDR3 sequence: CASSQGGLAGTGELFF. The CDR3 bases are TGTGCCAGCAGCCAAGGTGGACTAGCGGGAACCGGGGAGCTGTTTTTT.

The gene calls are TRBV5-6 and TRBJ2-7; D may be TRBD2 (5 bases). In germline, CDR1 is SGHDT, CDR2 YYEEEE. This CDR3 contains 17 residues. V dropped 1 base and J dropped 0 bases, with 17 bases sitting between them. CDR3 amino acids: CASSLFGLPTSSYEQYF. The CDR3 DNA follows: TGTGCCAGCAGCTTGTTCGGGCTACCAACTAGCTCCTACGAGCAGTACTTC.

This clonotype showed up just a few times. This chain links TRBV4-2 with TRBJ2-7, with 9 bases matching TRBD1. The germline CDR1 and CDR2 sequences are LGHNA and YNFKEQ. The CDR3 runs 16 residues. The V segment lost 1 base and the J segment 0 bases; nucleotides outside the gene matches: 4. In DNA, the CDR3 is TGTGCCAGCAGCCAAGCTGCGACAGGGGGCTCCTACGAGCAGTACTTC. Protein product: CASSQAATGGSYEQYF.

The rearrangement uses TRBV9 and TRBJ2-7, with a tentative D call TRBD1 (5 bases). The V end was cut by 4 bases, the J end by 2 bases, with 19 bases between. The germline CDR1 and CDR2 sequences are SGDLS and YYNGEE. The CDR3 totals 16 residues. The CDR3 DNA sequence: TGTGCCAGCAGCCACAACCTTGGGCAGGGAACCTACGAGCAGTACTTC. It codes for CASSHNLGQGTYEQYF.

The rearrangement uses TRBV27 and TRBJ1-2, with a weak D call TRBD1 (6 bases). The V end was cut by 3 bases, the J end by 8 bases, with 13 bases between. The germline V gene has CDR1 MNHEY and CDR2 SMNVEV (reference sequence). CDR3 length equals 13 residues. The chain's CDR3 is CASSFRGAEGYTF. DNA for the CDR3: TGTGCCAGCAGTTTCCGGGGGGCTGAGGGCTACACCTTC.

The rearrangement uses TRBV7-2 and TRBJ2-7, with D possibly being TRBD1 (5 bases). The CDR3 spans 13 residues. Germline CDR1 is SGHTA and CDR2 is FQGNSA. Trimming removed 5 bases from V and 8 bases from J, with 16 bases in between. The CDR3 is CASSVPTEGQQYF. CDR3 DNA sequence: TGTGCCAGCAGCGTCCCGACAGAAGGTCAGCAGTACTTC.